This T cell receptor beta chain was obtained from a study of regulatory T cells in long-lasting Graves disease. Regarding the study as a whole: Persistent patients shared more public clonotypes (around 2,500) than newly diagnosed patients (over 900). Persistent cases of Graves' showed reduced TCR diversity relative to newly diagnosed patients. Thyroid tissue was not sampled; only peripheral blood was.

Documented time point: persistent/refractory GD, antithyroid drugs over 5 years with positive TRAb. Extracted PBMC RNA gave rise to the TCR library. Those enrolled as patients came out of an endocrinology department in Xi'an, China. Comments on this clonotype: The antigen is undetermined.

V lost 0 bases and J lost 8, with 14 bases in between. The CDR3 is made up of 15 amino acids. With iRepertoire HTBI primers and Arm-PCR of CDR3 regions, TCR beta libraries were built. TCRdb recomputed calls from the multiplex PCR reads with MiXCR, one row per CDR3 protein. This table holds under 450,000 distinct CDR3 sequences, around a quarter found once. V gene TRBV12-3 or TRBV12-4 combines with J gene TRBJ2-1, with TRBD2 as a possible D gene (6 bases). The material was peripheral blood mononuclear cells (PBMCs), obtained when the disease was refractory, from a patient treated with antithyroid drugs. The source of this sequence is a female donor with Graves disease. Here the CDR3 reads CASSLAGGPWDEQFF. The CDR3 bases are TGTGCCAGCAGTTTAGCGGGAGGACCTTGGGATGAGCAGTTCTTC.